The 8 T cell receptor beta chains reported below all come from one sample, sequenced in a study of blood T cell repertoires in COVID-19. TCRdb's table, derived via immunoSEQ multiplex PCR, lists solely in-frame clones and lacks some. The sample lists fewer than 20,000 clones; roughly 90% were seen once. What was sequenced was peripheral blood. These receptors originate from a human donor in a cohort sampled during active COVID-19.

This rearrangement joins TRBV12-3 or TRBV12-4 to TRBJ1-1; 10 bases map to TRBD1. CDR3 length: 13 residues. V lost 5 bases, J lost 6 bases, and 3 bases stayed unmatched. The CDR3 DNA reads TGTGCCAGCAGTCATGGACAGGGGGCTGAAGCTTTCTTT. It encodes CASSHGQGAEAFF.

V and J are TRBV30 and TRBJ2-3, with D perhaps matching TRBD1 (5 bases). V was pared by 0 bases and J by 10 bases, with 11 bases between. The CDR3 extends over 12 amino acids. CDR1 is GTSNPN, CDR2 SVGIG, per germline (reference sequence). The DNA of the CDR3 is TGTGCCTGGAGTGTAAGGACATACCCGCAGTATTTT. This sequence encodes CAWSVRTYPQYF.

The rearrangement uses TRBV20-1 and TRBJ2-5; D perhaps matches TRBD1 (6 bases). Trimming pared 6 bases from V and 9 bases from J, leaving 14 bases between. The CDR3 extends over 11 amino acids. Germline CDR1 is DFQATT and CDR2 is SNEGSKA (reference sequence). The CDR3 loop is CSAVHPGAQYF. Here the CDR3 DNA reads TGCAGTGCCGTCCACCCAGGGGCCCAGTACTTC.

This chain uses TRBV10-3 with TRBJ1-6; tentative D call: TRBD1 (5 bases). V was shortened by 3 bases and J by 9 bases, with 15 bases between the two germline ends. The CDR3 spans 15 residues. In germline, CDR1 is ENHRY, CDR2 SYGVKD. CDR3 DNA sequence: TGTGCCATCAGTGAAGGGGCAGAAGATAGTTCACCCCTCCACTTT. This sequence encodes CAISEGAEDSSPLHF.

This chain links TRBV2 with TRBJ2-2; the D is unclear. The CDR3 loop spans 12 amino acids. V was shortened by 4 bases and J by 8 bases, with 8 bases between the two germline ends. Germline CDR1 SNHLY, CDR2 FYNNEI. The DNA of the CDR3 is TGTGCCAGCAGTGGGCCCGTTGGGGAGCTGTTTTTT. The encoded protein is CASSGPVGELFF.

V is TRBV28 and J is TRBJ2-5; 10 bases fit TRBD1. Trimming at V came to 0 bases and at J to 4 bases, leaving 5 bases not matched to a gene. Germline-derived CDR1 and CDR2 are MDHEN and SYDVKM. This CDR3 contains 16 residues. The CDR3 DNA is TGTGCCAGCAGTTTATGGGGACAGGGGTTGGGAGAGACCCAGTACTTC. Translated, it gives CASSLWGQGLGETQYF.

In its sample, this clone was seen a few times. Written as DNA, the CDR3 is TGTGCCAGTACCCCCGGTTTGGGACAGGGAGGTCTTGAAGCTTTCTTT. This codes for CASTPGLGQGGLEAFF. V gene TRBV19 combines with J gene TRBJ1-1; 9 bases are shared with TRBD1. This CDR3 comprises 16 residues. The V gene end was trimmed by 7 bases and the J gene end by 7 bases; junction bases not matched to a gene: 16. In germline, CDR1 is LNHDA, CDR2 SQIVND (reference sequence).

The rearrangement joins TRBV5-5 to TRBJ2-2; 10 nucleotides line up with TRBD2. The CDR3 has 17 amino acids. The germline CDR1 and CDR2 sequences are SGHKS and YYEKEE (reference sequence). J lost 3 bases, V lost 0 bases, and 5 bases had no gene match. CDR3 bases: TGTGCCAGCAGCTTGGATTGGACTAGCGGTTACACCGGGGAGCTGTTTTTT. Residues: CASSLDWTSGYTGELFF.